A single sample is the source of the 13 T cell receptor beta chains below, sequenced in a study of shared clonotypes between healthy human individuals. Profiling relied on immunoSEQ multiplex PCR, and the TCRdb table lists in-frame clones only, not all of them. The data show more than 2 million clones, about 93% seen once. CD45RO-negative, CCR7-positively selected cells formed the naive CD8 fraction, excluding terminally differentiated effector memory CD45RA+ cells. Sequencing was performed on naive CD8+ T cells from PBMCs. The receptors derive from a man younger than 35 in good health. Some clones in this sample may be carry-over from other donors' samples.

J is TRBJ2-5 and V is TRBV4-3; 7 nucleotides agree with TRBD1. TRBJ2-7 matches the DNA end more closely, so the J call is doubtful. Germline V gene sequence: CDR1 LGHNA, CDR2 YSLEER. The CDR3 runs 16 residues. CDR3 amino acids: CASSQGAGTASYEQYF. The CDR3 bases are TGCGCCAGCAGCCAAGGGGCCGGGACAGCTTCCTACGAGCAGTACTTC.

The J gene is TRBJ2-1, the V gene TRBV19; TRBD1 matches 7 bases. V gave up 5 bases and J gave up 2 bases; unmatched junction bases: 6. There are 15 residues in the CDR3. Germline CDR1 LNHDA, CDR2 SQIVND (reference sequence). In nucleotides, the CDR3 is TGTGCCAGTAGTCTTAAGGACAGGCCCTACAATGAGCAGTTCTTC. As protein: CASSLKDRPYNEQFF.

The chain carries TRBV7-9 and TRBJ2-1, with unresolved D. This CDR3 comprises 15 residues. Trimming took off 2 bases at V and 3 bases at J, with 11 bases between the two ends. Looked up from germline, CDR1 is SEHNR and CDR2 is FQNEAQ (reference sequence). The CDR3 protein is CASSLSSSFYNEQFF. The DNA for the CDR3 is TGTGCCAGCAGCTTATCTAGTTCCTTCTACAATGAGCAGTTCTTC.

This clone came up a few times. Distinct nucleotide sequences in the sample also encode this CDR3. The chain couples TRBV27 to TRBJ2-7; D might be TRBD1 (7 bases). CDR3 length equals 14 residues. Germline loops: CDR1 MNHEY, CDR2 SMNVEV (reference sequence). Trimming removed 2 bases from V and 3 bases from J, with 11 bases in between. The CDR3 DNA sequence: TGTGCCAGCAGTTTAGGGCAGGGGGGCTACGAGCAGTACTTC. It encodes CASSLGQGGYEQYF.

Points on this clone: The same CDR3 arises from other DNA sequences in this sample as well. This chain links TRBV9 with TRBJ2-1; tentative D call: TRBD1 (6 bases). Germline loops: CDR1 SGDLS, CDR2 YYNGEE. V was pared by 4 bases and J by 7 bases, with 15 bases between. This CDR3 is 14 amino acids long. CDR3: CASSPRGGRNEQFF. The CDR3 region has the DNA TGTGCCAGCAGCCCCCGAGGGGGTAGAAATGAGCAGTTCTTC.

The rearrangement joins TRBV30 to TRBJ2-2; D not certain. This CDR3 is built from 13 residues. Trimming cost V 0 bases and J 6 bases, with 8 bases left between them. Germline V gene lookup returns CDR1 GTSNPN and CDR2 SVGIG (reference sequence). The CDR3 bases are TGTGCCTGGAGTGTAACAAGTCCCGGGGAGCTGTTTTTT. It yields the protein CAWSVTSPGELFF.

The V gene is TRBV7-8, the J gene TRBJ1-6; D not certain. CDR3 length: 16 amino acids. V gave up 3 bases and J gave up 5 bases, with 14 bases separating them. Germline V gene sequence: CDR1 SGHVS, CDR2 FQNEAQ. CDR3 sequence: CASSFYLEGDNSPLHF. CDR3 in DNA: TGTGCCAGCAGCTTCTATTTGGAGGGTGATAATTCACCCCTCCACTTT.

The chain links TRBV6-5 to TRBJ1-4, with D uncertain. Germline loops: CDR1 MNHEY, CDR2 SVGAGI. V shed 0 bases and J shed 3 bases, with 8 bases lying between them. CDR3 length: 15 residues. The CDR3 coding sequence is TGTGCCAGCAGTTACTCGGGAGACCCTAATGAAAAACTGTTTTTT. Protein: CASSYSGDPNEKLFF.

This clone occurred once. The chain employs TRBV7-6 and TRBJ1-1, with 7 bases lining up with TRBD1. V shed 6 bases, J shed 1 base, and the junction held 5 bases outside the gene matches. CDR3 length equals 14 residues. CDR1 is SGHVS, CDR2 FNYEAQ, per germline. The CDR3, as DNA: TGTGCCAGCAGTGCGAACAGGGGGAACACTGAAGCTTTCTTT. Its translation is CASSANRGNTEAFF.

CDR3: CSAREESPLHF. The CDR3 nucleotides are TGCAGTGCTAGAGAGGAGTCACCCCTCCACTTT. The chain employs TRBV20-1 and TRBJ1-6; no clear D. The germline gives CDR1 DFQATT, CDR2 SNEGSKA (reference sequence). V lost 0 bases and J 10 bases, leaving 4 bases between the germline ends. This CDR3 comprises 11 residues.

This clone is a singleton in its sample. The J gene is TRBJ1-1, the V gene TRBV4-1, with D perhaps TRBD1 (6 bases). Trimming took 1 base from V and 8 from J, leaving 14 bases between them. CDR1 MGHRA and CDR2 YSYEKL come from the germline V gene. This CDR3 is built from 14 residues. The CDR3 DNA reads TGCGCCAGCAGCCAAGTGGGGGCTGACAGCGAAGCTTTCTTT. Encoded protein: CASSQVGADSEAFF.

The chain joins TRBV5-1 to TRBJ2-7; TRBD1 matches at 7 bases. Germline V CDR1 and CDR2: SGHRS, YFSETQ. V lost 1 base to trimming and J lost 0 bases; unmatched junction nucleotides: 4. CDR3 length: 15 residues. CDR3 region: CASSLWAGGSYEQYF. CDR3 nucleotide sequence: TGCGCCAGCAGCTTGTGGGCAGGGGGCTCCTACGAGCAGTACTTC. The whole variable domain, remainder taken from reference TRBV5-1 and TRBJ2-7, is KAGVTQTPRYLIKTRGQQVTLSCSPISGHRSVSWYQQTPGQGLQFLFEYFSETQRNKGNFPGRFSGRQFSNSRSEMNVSTLELGDSALYLCASSLWAGGSYEQYFGPGTRLTVT.

CDR3 sequence (DNA): TGTGCCAGCAGCTCCCTAGCGGGGGCTAGCTCCTACAATGAGCAGTTCTTC. Its translation: CASSSLAGASSYNEQFF. The chain joins TRBV7-6 to TRBJ2-1; the match to TRBD2 covers 10 bases. The germline gives CDR1 SGHVS, CDR2 FNYEAQ. This CDR3 region has 17 residues. V shed 4 bases and J 0 bases; nucleotides not matched to a gene: 6.